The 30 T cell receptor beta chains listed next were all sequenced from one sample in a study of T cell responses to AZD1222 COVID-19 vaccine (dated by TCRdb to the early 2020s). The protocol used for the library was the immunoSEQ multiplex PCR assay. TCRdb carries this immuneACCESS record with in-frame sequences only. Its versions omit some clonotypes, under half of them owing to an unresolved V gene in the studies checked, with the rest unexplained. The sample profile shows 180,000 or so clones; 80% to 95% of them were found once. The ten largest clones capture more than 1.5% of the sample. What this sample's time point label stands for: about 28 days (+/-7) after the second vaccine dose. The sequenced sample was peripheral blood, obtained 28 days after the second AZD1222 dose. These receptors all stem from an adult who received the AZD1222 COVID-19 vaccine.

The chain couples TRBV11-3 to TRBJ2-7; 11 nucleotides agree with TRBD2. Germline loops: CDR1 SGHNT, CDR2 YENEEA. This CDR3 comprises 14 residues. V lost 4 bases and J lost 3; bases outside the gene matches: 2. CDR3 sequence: CASSYSGGDYEQYF. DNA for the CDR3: TGTGCCAGCAGCTATAGCGGGGGGGACTACGAGCAGTACTTC.

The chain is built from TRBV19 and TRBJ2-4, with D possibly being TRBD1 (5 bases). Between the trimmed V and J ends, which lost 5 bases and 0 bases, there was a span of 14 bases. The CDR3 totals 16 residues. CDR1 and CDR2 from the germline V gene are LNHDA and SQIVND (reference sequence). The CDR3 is CASSPRQLLAKNIQYF. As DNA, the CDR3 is TGTGCCAGTAGTCCGCGACAGTTATTAGCCAAAAACATTCAGTACTTC.

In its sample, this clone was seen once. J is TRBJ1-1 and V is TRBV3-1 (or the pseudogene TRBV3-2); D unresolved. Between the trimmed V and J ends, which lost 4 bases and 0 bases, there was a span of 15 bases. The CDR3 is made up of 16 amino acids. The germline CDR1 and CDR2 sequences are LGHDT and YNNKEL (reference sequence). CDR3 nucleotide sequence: TGTGCCAGCAGCCCATCTCGGGGTCAGATGAACACTGAAGCTTTCTTT. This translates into CASSPSRGQMNTEAFF.

The DNA of the CDR3 is TGTGCCAGCAGCCCGGAAAAACTGGGGGTAAACACCAAAAACATTCAGTACTTC. Translated, it gives CASSPEKLGVNTKNIQYF. The chain carries TRBV7-9 and TRBJ2-4; the D gene could be TRBD1 or TRBD2 (5 bases each). Germline-derived CDR1 and CDR2 are SEHNR and FQNEAQ (reference sequence). The ends were cut back, 5 bases at V and 2 bases at J, with 22 bases in the middle. CDR3 length: 18 amino acids.

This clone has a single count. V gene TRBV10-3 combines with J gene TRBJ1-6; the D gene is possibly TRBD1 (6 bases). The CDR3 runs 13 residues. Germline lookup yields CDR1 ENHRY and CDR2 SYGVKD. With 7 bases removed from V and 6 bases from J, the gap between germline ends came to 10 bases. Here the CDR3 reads CAIKRGTNSPLHF. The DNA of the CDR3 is TGTGCCATCAAAAGGGGGACTAATTCACCCCTCCACTTT.

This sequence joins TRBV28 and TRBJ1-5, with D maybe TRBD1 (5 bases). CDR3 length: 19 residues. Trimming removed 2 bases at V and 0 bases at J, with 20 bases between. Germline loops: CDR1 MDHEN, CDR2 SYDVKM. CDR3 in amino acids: CASSLRPSAGPYSNQPQHF. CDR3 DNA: TGTGCCAGCAGTTTACGACCTTCGGCGGGACCGTATAGCAATCAGCCCCAGCATTTT. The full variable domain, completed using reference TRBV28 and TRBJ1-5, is DVKVTQSSRYLVKRTGEKVFLECVQDMDHENMFWYRQDPGLGLRLIYFSYDVKMKEKGDIPEGYSVSREKKERFSLILESASTNQTSMYLCASSLRPSAGPYSNQPQHFGDGTRLSIL.

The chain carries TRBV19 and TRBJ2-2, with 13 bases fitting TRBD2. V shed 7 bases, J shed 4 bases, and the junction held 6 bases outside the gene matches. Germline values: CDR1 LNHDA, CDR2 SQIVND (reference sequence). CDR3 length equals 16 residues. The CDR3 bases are TGTGCCAGTACCGGACTAGCGGGAGTTCGCACCGGGGAGCTGTTTTTT. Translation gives CASTGLAGVRTGELFF.

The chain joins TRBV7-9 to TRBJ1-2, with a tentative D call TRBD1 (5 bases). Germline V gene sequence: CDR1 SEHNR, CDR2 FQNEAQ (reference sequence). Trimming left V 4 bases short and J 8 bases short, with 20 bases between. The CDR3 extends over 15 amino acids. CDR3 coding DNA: TGTGCCAGCAGCTCTGGCCGTTTTGGGGGTTCGGGCTACACCTTC. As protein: CASSSGRFGGSGYTF.

In DNA form, the CDR3 reads TGTGCCAGCAGTCCCGGGACAGGGAACTATGGCTACACCTTC. Its translation is CASSPGTGNYGYTF. This sequence joins TRBV5-4 and TRBJ1-2; 9 positions agree with TRBD1. Germline assignment: CDR1 SGHNT and CDR2 YYREEE (reference sequence). Trimming removed 5 bases from V and 2 bases from J; junction bases left unmatched: 4. CDR3 length equals 14 residues.

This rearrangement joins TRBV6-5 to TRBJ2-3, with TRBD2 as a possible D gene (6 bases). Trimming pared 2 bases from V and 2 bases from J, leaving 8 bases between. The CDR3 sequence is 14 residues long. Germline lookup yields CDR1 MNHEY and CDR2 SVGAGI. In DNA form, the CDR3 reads TGTGCCAGCAGTTACGCGGGAAACACAGATACGCAGTATTTT. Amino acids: CASSYAGNTDTQYF.

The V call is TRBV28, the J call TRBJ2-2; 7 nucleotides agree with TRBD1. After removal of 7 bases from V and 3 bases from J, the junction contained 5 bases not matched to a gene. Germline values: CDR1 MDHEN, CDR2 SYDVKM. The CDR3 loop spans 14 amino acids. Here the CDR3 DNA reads TGTGCCAGCACGTCTCAGGGGGACACCGGGGAGCTGTTTTTT. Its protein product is CASTSQGDTGELFF.

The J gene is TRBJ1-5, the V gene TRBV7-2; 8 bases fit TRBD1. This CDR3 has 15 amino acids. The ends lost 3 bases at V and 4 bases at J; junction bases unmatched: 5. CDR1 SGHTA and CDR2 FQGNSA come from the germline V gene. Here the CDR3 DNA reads TGTGCCAGCAGCTTGGGACAGGCGGGTAATCAGCCCCAGCATTTT. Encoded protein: CASSLGQAGNQPQHF.

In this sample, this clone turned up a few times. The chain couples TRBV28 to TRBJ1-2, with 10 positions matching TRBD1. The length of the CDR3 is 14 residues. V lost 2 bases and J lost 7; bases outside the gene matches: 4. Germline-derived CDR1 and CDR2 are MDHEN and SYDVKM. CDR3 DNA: TGTGCCAGCAGTTTAGGGACAGGGGTTTCTGGCTACACCTTC. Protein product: CASSLGTGVSGYTF.

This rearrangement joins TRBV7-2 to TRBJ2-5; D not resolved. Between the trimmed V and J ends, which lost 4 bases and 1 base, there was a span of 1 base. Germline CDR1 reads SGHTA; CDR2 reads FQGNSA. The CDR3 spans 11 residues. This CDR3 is CASSSQETQYF. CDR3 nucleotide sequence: TGTGCCAGCAGCTCCCAAGAGACCCAGTACTTC.

CDR3 in amino acids: CAGGQGDYGYTF. The CDR3 DNA reads TGTGCCGGGGGGCAGGGGGACTATGGCTACACCTTC. The chain uses TRBV10-3 and TRBJ1-2, with TRBD1 identical over 7 bases. Trimming at V came to 11 bases and at J to 3 bases, leaving 6 bases not matched to a gene. Germline V gives CDR1 ENHRY, CDR2 SYGVKD. The CDR3 consists of 12 residues.

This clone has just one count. As DNA, the CDR3 is TGTGCCTGGAGTCTGAGGGGCGCGAACACTGAAGCTTTCTTT. As protein: CAWSLRGANTEAFF. This chain uses TRBV30 with TRBJ1-1, with D perhaps TRBD1 (5 bases). Germline assignment: CDR1 GTSNPN and CDR2 SVGIG (reference sequence). The V and J ends lost 2 bases and 1 base respectively, with 11 bases between them. CDR3 length: 14 residues.

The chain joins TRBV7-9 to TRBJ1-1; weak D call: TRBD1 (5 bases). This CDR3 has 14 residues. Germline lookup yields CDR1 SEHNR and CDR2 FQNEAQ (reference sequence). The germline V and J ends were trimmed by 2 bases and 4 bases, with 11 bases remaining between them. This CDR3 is CASSLSGASTEAFF. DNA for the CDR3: TGTGCCAGCAGCTTATCTGGGGCAAGCACTGAAGCTTTCTTT.

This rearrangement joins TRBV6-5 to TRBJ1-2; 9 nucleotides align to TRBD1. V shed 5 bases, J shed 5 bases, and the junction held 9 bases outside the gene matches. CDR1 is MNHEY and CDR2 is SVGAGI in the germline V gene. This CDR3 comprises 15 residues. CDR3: CASSPQGAVHYGYTF. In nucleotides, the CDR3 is TGTGCCAGCAGTCCACAGGGGGCGGTTCATTATGGCTACACCTTC.

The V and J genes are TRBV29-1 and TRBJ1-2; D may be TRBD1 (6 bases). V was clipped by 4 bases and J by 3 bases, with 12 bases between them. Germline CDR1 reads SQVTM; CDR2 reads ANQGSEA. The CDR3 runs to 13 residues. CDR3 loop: CSVGRAGDYGYTF. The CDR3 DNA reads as TGCAGCGTTGGACGGGCAGGGGACTATGGCTACACCTTC.

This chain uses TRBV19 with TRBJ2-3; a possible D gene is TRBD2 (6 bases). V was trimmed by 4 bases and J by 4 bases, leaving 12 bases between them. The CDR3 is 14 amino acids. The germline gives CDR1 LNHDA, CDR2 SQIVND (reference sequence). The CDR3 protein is CASSSPWGADTQYF. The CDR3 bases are TGTGCCAGTAGTAGCCCGTGGGGGGCAGATACGCAGTATTTT.

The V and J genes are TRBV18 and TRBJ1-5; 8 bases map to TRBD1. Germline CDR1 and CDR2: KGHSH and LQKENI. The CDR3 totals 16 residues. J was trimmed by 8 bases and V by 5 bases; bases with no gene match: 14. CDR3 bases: TGTGCCAGCTCAGGGAGTCAGGGGGCCGGAGTGGAGCCCCAGCATTTT. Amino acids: CASSGSQGAGVEPQHF.

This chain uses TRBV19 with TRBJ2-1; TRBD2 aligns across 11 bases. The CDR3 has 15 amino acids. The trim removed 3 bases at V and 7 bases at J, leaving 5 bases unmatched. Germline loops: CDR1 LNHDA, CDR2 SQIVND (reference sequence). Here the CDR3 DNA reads TGTGCCAGTAGTATCCTAGCGGGAGGTAGGAATGAGCAGTTCTTC. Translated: CASSILAGGRNEQFF. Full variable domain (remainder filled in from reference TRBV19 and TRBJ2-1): DGGITQSPKYLFRKEGQNVTLSCEQNLNHDAMYWYRQDPGQGLRLIYYSQIVNDFQKGDIAEGYSVSREKKESFPLTVTSAQKNPTAFYLCASSILAGGRNEQFFGPGTRLTVL.

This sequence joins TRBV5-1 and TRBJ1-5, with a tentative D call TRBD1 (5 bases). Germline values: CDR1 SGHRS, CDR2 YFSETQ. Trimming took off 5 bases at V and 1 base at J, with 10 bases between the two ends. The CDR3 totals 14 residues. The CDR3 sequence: CASSPDTSNQPQHF. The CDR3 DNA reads TGCGCCAGCAGTCCGGACACCAGCAATCAGCCCCAGCATTTT.

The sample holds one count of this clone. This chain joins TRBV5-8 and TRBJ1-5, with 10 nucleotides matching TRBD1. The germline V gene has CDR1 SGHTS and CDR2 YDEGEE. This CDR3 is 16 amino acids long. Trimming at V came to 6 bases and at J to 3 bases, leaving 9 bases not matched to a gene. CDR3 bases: TGTGCCAGCACCTCCAGGGACAGGGGCCCCAATCAGCCCCAGCATTTT. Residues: CASTSRDRGPNQPQHF.

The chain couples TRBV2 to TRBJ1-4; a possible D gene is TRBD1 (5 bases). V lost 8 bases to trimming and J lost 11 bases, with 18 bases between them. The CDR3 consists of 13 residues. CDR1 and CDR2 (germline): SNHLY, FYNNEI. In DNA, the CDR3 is TGTGCCAGCCTCCTGGGGGGGATGGGGAAACTGTTTTTT. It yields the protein CASLLGGMGKLFF. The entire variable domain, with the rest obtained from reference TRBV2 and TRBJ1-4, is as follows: EPEVTQTPSHQVTQMGQEVILRCVPISNHLYFYWYRQILGQKVEFLVSFYNNEISEKSEIFDDQFSVERPDGSNFTLKIRSTKLEDSAMYFCASLLGGMGKLFFGSGTQLSVL.

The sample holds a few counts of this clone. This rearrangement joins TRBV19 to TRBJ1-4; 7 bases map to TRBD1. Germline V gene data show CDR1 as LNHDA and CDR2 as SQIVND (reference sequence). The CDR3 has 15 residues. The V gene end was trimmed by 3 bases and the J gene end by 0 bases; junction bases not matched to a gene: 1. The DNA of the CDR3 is TGTGCCAGTAGTATGGGGACAGCAACTAATGAAAAACTGTTTTTT. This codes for CASSMGTATNEKLFF.

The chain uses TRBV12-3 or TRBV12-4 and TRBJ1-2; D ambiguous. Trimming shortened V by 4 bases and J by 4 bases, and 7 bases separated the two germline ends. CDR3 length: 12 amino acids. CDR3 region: CASSSPRYGYTF. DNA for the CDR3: TGTGCCAGCAGTTCGCCCCGCTATGGCTACACCTTC.

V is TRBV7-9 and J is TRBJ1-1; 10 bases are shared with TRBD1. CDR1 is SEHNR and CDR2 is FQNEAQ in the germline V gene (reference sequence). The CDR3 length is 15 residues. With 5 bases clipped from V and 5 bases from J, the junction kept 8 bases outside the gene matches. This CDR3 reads CASSPAGQGWTEAFF. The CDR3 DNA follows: TGTGCCAGCAGCCCGGCGGGACAGGGGTGGACTGAAGCTTTCTTT.

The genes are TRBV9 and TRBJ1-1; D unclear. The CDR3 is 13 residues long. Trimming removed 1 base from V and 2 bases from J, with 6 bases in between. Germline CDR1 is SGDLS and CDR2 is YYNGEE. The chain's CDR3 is CASSVSLNTEAFF. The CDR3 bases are TGTGCCAGCAGCGTAAGCCTAAACACTGAAGCTTTCTTT. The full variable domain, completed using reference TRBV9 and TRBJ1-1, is DSGVTQTPKHLITATGQRVTLRCSPRSGDLSVYWYQQSLDQGLQFLIQYYNGEERAKGNILERFSAQQFPDLHSELNLSSLELGDSALYFCASSVSLNTEAFFGQGTRLTVV.

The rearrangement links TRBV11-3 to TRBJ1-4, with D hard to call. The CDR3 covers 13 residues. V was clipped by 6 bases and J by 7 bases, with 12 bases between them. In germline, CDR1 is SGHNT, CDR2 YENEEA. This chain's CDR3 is CASSPRWGEKLFF. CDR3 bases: TGTGCCAGCAGTCCCCGGTGGGGTGAAAAACTGTTTTTT.